This TCR beta chain was sequenced for a study of blood T cell repertoires in COVID-19. Study-wide context: COVID-19 samples, acute and convalescent, were from the United States, Italy and Spain.

The germline V and J ends were trimmed by 5 bases and 3 bases, with 14 bases remaining between them. This CDR3 comprises 15 residues. Germline loops: CDR1 MNHEY, CDR2 SMNVEV (reference sequence). Sequencing used immunoSEQ multiplex PCR; TCRdb keeps in-frame clones, though not all of them. The sample yields approximately 190,000 clones, 80% to 90% seen once. This receptor was obtained from a man aged 25 to 45 with active or convalescent COVID-19. Material: peripheral blood. The chain couples TRBV27 to TRBJ1-5, with a weak D call TRBD1 (5 bases). This CDR3 reads CASSLRDGNNQPQHF. The CDR3 nucleotides are TGTGCCAGCAGTCTCAGGGATGGCAACAATCAGCCCCAGCATTTT.